The TCR beta chain under discussion was sequenced for a study of regulatory T cells in long-lasting Graves disease. Through Arm-PCR of CDR3 regions and iRepertoire HTBI primers, TCR beta libraries were built. Each CDR3 protein gets one entry after TCRdb re-called the multiplex PCR reads with MiXCR. Counted here are 400,000 to 550,000 distinct CDR3 sequences, approximately 16% occurring once; the ten biggest clones make up approximately 12%. Many counts were recorded for this clonotype. Time point described: newly diagnosed GD, antithyroid drugs for less than 3 months. PBMC RNA served as the TCR library source. The length of the CDR3 is 15 residues. The V gene's germline CDR1 is MDHEN and CDR2 SYDVKM. V shed 6 bases and J 2 bases; nucleotides not matched to a gene: 1. These data also featured in a second study, about T cells in Graves' hyperthyroidism and ophthalmopathy.

The source of this sequence is a woman in her 30s with Graves disease. The chain has TRBV28 and TRBJ2-3; 14 nucleotides line up with TRBD2. The sample consisted of peripheral blood mononuclear cells (PBMCs), taken at new diagnosis, from a patient treated with antithyroid drugs. The CDR3 DNA follows: TGTGCCAGCAGGACTAGCGGGAGGGTCACAGATACGCAGTATTTT. This gives the protein CASRTSGRVTDTQYF. Supplemented by reference TRBV28 and TRBJ2-3, the full variable domain reads DVKVTQSSRYLVKRTGEKVFLECVQDMDHENMFWYRQDPGLGLRLIYFSYDVKMKEKGDIPEGYSVSREKKERFSLILESASTNQTSMYLCASRTSGRVTDTQYFGPGTRLTVL.